The clone carrying this T cell receptor beta chain was counted ten times or more. Its cognate antigen is unknown. The time point is: newly diagnosed GD, antithyroid drugs for less than 3 months. Scientists built the TCR library using RNA that was extracted from PBMCs. Those enrolled as patients came out of an endocrinology department in Xi'an, China. The data originate from a study of regulatory T cells in long-lasting Graves disease. V was clipped by 5 bases and J by 1 base, with 15 bases between them. From germline, CDR1 is MNHEY and CDR2 SVGEGT. The CDR3 is 15 residues long. The study's findings and limits: There were preferences for TRBV28, TRBJ1-2 and TRBJ2-5 in persistent disease. The persistent group shared roughly 2,700 public clonotypes, more than the approximately 880 shared by new patients.

Building the TCR beta libraries relied on iRepertoire HTBI primers, and CDR3 regions underwent Arm-PCR. TCRdb reanalysed the multiplex PCR reads using MiXCR and keeps one entry per CDR3 protein. The repertoire holds approximately 250,000 distinct CDR3 sequences, with around 20% as singletons. The rearrangement joins TRBV6-2 or TRBV6-3 to TRBJ2-7; D is ambiguous. The receptor was derived from a female donor with Graves disease. The sequencing here drew on peripheral blood mononuclear cells (PBMCs), taken at new diagnosis, from a patient treated with antithyroid drugs. CDR3 nucleotides: TGTGCCAGCAGTATATTTGGCGCTATTTCCTACGAGCAGTACTTC. This sequence encodes CASSIFGAISYEQYF.